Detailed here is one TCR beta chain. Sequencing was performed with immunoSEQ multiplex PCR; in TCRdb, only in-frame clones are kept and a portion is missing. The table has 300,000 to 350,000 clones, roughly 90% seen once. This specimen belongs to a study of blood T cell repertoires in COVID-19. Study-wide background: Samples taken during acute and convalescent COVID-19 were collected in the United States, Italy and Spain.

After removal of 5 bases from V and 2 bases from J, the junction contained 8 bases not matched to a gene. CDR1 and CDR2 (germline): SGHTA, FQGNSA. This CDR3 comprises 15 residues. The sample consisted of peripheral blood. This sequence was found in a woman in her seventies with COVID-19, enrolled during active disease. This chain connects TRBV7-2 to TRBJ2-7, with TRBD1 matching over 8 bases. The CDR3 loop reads CASSLGQGVTYEQYF. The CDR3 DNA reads TGTGCCAGCAGCCTAGGACAGGGCGTGACCTACGAGCAGTACTTC.